These 29 T cell receptor beta chains share one sample of origin, sequenced in a study of CD8 T cells in Susac syndrome. Random hexamers were used to reverse transcribe roughly 0.45 to 1 ug of RNA. TCRdb independently ran MiXCR on the immunoSEQ multiplex PCR reads; one entry per CDR3 protein. This sample carries hundreds of thousands of distinct CDR3 sequences, roughly 85% of them seen once, and the ten largest clones take approximately 0.2%. Material: CD8+ T cells from PBMCs. These receptors were taken from a human donor with multiple sclerosis.

The J gene is TRBJ2-5, the V gene TRBV29-1, with D perhaps matching TRBD1 or TRBD2 (6 bases each). V dropped 1 base and J dropped 6 bases, with 18 bases sitting between them. Germline V gives CDR1 SQVTM, CDR2 ANQGSEA. The CDR3 spans 15 residues. In DNA form, the CDR3 reads TGCAGCGTTGAAGGGGCAGGGAGAGGGGGGAAGACCCAGTACTTC. Protein: CSVEGAGRGGKTQYF.

The chain carries TRBV11-2 and TRBJ2-5; 10 nucleotides agree with TRBD2. From germline, CDR1 is SGHAT and CDR2 FQNNGV. The CDR3 length is 20 residues. V was pared by 4 bases and J by 4 bases, with 21 bases of the junction left unmatched. CDR3 DNA sequence: TGTGCCAGCAGCTCTTTCCCGGGACTAGCGCCAGAGGGGCTTCGAGAGACCCAGTACTTC. This gives the protein CASSSFPGLAPEGLRETQYF.

Many counts were recorded for this clonotype. The rearrangement uses TRBV7-9 and TRBJ2-7, with D perhaps TRBD2 (5 bases). CDR3 size: 13 residues. Per germline, CDR1 SEHNR and CDR2 FQNEAQ (reference sequence). V lost 4 bases, J lost 2 bases, and 9 bases lay in between. This chain's CDR3 is CASSSGLAYEQYF. The CDR3 DNA is TGTGCCAGCAGCTCCGGACTTGCCTACGAGCAGTACTTC. Drawing the rest from reference TRBV7-9 and TRBJ2-7, the complete variable domain is DTGVSQNPRHKITKRGQNVTFRCDPISEHNRLYWYRQTLGQGPEFLTYFQNEAQLEKSRLLSDRFSAERPKGSFSTLEIQRTEQGDSAMYLCASSSGLAYEQYFGPGTRLTVT.

The chain joins TRBV24-1 to TRBJ1-5; maybe TRBD1 (5 bases). The CDR3 runs to 15 residues. The germline V and J ends were trimmed by 4 bases and 0 bases, with 9 bases remaining between them. Germline V gene sequence: CDR1 KGHDR, CDR2 SFDVKD. CDR3 nucleotides: TGTGCCACCAGTGAAACAGGTGTTAGCAATCAGCCCCAGCATTTT. The encoded protein is CATSETGVSNQPQHF.

This chain's CDR3 is CASSATGGGLPQHF. As DNA, the CDR3 is TGTGCCAGCAGTGCGACTGGGGGTGGACTGCCCCAGCATTTT. V gene TRBV2 combines with J gene TRBJ1-5; D perhaps matches TRBD1 (5 bases). In germline, CDR1 is SNHLY, CDR2 FYNNEI. The CDR3 is made up of 14 amino acids. The V end lost 4 bases, the J end lost 9 bases, and 16 bases lay between the germline ends.

V gene TRBV5-1 combines with J gene TRBJ2-1, with 8 bases identical to TRBD2. CDR1 is SGHRS and CDR2 is YFSETQ in the germline V gene. J was trimmed by 4 bases and V by 3 bases; bases with no gene match: 6. This CDR3 has 15 amino acids. CDR3 sequence (DNA): TGCGCCAGCAGCTCTAGCGGGTCGGTATACAATGAGCAGTTCTTC. Translation: CASSSSGSVYNEQFF.

In this sample, this clonotype turned up a few times. This chain uses TRBV6-1 with TRBJ2-1; 10 bases fit TRBD2. This CDR3 has 13 residues. Germline CDR1 and CDR2: MNHNS and SASEGT. J gave up 7 bases and V 5 bases, and 2 bases lay outside the gene matches. The CDR3 sequence: CASSPGLANEQFF. The DNA of the CDR3 is TGTGCCAGCAGTCCGGGACTAGCGAATGAGCAGTTCTTC.

The chain is built from TRBV19 and TRBJ2-7; a weak D match, TRBD1 (6 bases). V lost 7 bases to trimming and J lost 6 bases, with 16 bases between them. The CDR3 is made up of 13 amino acids. Germline V gives CDR1 LNHDA, CDR2 SQIVND (reference sequence). In DNA, the CDR3 is TGTGCCAGTAACCCAGGGGCGAAGTCCGAGCAGTACTTC. This encodes CASNPGAKSEQYF.

The rearrangement uses TRBV19 and TRBJ2-7; 8 nucleotides line up with TRBD1. This CDR3 spans 15 amino acids. Germline assignment: CDR1 LNHDA and CDR2 SQIVND (reference sequence). Trimming took 6 bases from V and 10 from J; bases not matched to a gene: 17. The DNA for the CDR3 is TGTGCCAGTAGCCCGGTACAGGGGGAACTTCTACGACAGTACTTC. This translates into CASSPVQGELLRQYF.

This chain links TRBV7-9 with TRBJ1-4; D is undetermined. The CDR3 extends over 16 amino acids. Germline V lookup: CDR1 SEHNR, CDR2 FQNEAQ (reference sequence). Between the trimmed V and J ends, which lost 1 base and 8 bases, there was a span of 17 bases. The CDR3 DNA reads as TGTGCCAGCAGCTTAGTCCCCAGCCGGGGTGGCGAAAAACTGTTTTTT. The encoded protein is CASSLVPSRGGEKLFF.

The chain combines TRBV19 with TRBJ1-5; TRBD1 is a possible D gene (5 bases). The germline V and J ends were trimmed by 5 bases and 6 bases, with 8 bases remaining between them. CDR3 size: 12 residues. Germline CDR1 reads LNHDA; CDR2 reads SQIVND (reference sequence). The CDR3 sequence is CASSVGAQPQHF. In DNA form, the CDR3 reads TGTGCCAGTAGTGTTGGGGCTCAGCCCCAGCATTTT.

The chain is built from TRBV20-1 and TRBJ2-7; D uncertain. This CDR3 is built from 12 residues. Between the trimmed V and J ends, which lost 6 bases and 4 bases, there was a span of 13 bases. CDR1 and CDR2 from the germline V gene are DFQATT and SNEGSKA (reference sequence). In nucleotides, the CDR3 is TGCAGTGCGGAAGGAGTTAGTTACGAGCAGTACTTC. It yields the protein CSAEGVSYEQYF.

This chain connects TRBV20-1 to TRBJ2-1, with 11 bases matching TRBD2. J was trimmed by 1 base and V by 1 base; bases with no gene match: 3. CDR1 and CDR2 (germline): DFQATT, SNEGSKA (reference sequence). This CDR3 region has 16 residues. CDR3 DNA: TGCAGTGCTAGAGCTTTAGCGGGAGGGTCCTACAATGAGCAGTTCTTC. Amino acid sequence: CSARALAGGSYNEQFF.

The V and J genes are TRBV29-1 and TRBJ1-2, with 8 positions matching TRBD1. The trim removed 6 bases at V and 5 bases at J, leaving 8 bases unmatched. Germline loops: CDR1 SQVTM, CDR2 ANQGSEA. The CDR3 runs 13 residues. The CDR3 nucleotides read TGCAGCGTCCGACAGGGGCTGGATTATGGCTACACCTTC. Protein: CSVRQGLDYGYTF.

The gene calls are TRBV20-1 and TRBJ2-1, with TRBD2 matching over 14 bases. The V and J ends lost 0 bases and 9 bases, in that order; junction bases with no gene match: 7. CDR3 length: 16 residues. Germline V gene data show CDR1 as DFQATT and CDR2 as SNEGSKA (reference sequence). CDR3 sequence reads: CSARDLGTSGRPEQFF. CDR3 in DNA: TGCAGTGCTAGAGATCTAGGGACTAGCGGGAGACCTGAGCAGTTCTTC.

V usage is TRBV18 and J usage is TRBJ1-5; D unclear. This CDR3 spans 12 amino acids. The V end lost 3 bases, the J end lost 10 bases, and 10 bases lay between the germline ends. Germline V gene lookup returns CDR1 KGHSH and CDR2 LQKENI. The CDR3 sequence: CASSPGVEPQHF. CDR3 coding DNA: TGTGCCAGCTCACCCGGGGTGGAACCCCAGCATTTT.

This clonotype appeared a single time. The chain links TRBV30 to TRBJ2-5; no clear D gene. This CDR3 has 13 residues. Per germline, CDR1 GTSNPN and CDR2 SVGIG (reference sequence). With 0 bases removed from V and 0 bases from J, the gap between germline ends came to 5 bases. The CDR3 bases are TGTGCCTGGAGTGTCTCCCACCAAGAGACCCAGTACTTC. It translates to CAWSVSHQETQYF.

The rearrangement uses TRBV9 and TRBJ2-2, with D unclear. V was cut by 4 bases and J by 3 bases, with 10 bases left in between. Germline lookup yields CDR1 SGDLS and CDR2 YYNGEE. The CDR3 totals 14 residues. The CDR3 is CASSPPRDTGELFF. CDR3 nucleotide sequence: TGTGCCAGCAGCCCACCTAGGGACACCGGGGAGCTGTTTTTT.

The V call is TRBV13, the J call TRBJ1-2; no clear D. The V end was cut by 1 base, the J end by 6 bases, with 12 bases between. Germline V gives CDR1 PRHDT, CDR2 FYEKMQ (reference sequence). The CDR3 is 14 residues long. The CDR3 here is CASSLAHRFDGYTF. The CDR3 DNA is TGTGCCAGCAGCTTAGCCCACAGATTCGATGGCTACACCTTC.

This clonotype turned up a few times. DNA of the CDR3: TGTGCCAGCAGTTCTAGCGGGAGCCCCTACGAGCAGTACTTC. Translating it yields CASSSSGSPYEQYF. The chain carries TRBV27 and TRBJ2-7; 10 bases align to TRBD2. This CDR3 has 14 residues. V gave up 4 bases and J gave up 2 bases; unmatched junction bases: 2. In germline, CDR1 is MNHEY, CDR2 SMNVEV (reference sequence).

This chain links TRBV6-1 with TRBJ2-7; 10 positions agree with TRBD2. This CDR3 spans 14 amino acids. Germline V CDR1 and CDR2: MNHNS, SASEGT. The trim removed 6 bases at V and 7 bases at J, leaving 9 bases unmatched. For the CDR3, the DNA is TGTGCCAGCAGGGAACCGGGACTAGCGAATGAGCAGTACTTC. It encodes CASREPGLANEQYF.

The rearrangement joins TRBV27 to TRBJ1-1, with unresolved D. Germline-derived CDR1 and CDR2 are MNHEY and SMNVEV (reference sequence). V was pared by 1 base and J by 0 bases, with 9 bases between. The CDR3 totals 15 residues. CDR3: CASSLLRNMNTEAFF. CDR3 sequence (DNA): TGTGCCAGCAGTTTATTACGGAACATGAACACTGAAGCTTTCTTT.

This clonotype has a handful of counts. CDR3 coding DNA: TGTGCCAGCGAAACAGGCAATAATGAAAAACTGTTTTTT. Protein sequence: CASETGNNEKLFF. This chain connects TRBV7-9 to TRBJ1-4, with D perhaps matching TRBD1 (5 bases). The germline V and J ends were trimmed by 8 bases and 4 bases, with 11 bases remaining between them. The CDR3 has 13 amino acids. The germline V gene has CDR1 SEHNR and CDR2 FQNEAQ (reference sequence).

The rearrangement joins TRBV30 to TRBJ2-7, with D possibly called TRBD1 or TRBD2 (5 bases each). CDR1 is GTSNPN and CDR2 is SVGIG in the germline V gene (reference sequence). V gave up 0 bases and J gave up 0 bases, with 12 bases separating them. The CDR3 covers 15 residues. CDR3 nucleotides: TGTGCCTGGAGTGTAATGGCAGGGAGCTCCTACGAGCAGTACTTC. Protein sequence: CAWSVMAGSSYEQYF.

This chain uses TRBV28 with TRBJ2-1; 8 bases line up with TRBD2. The length of the CDR3 is 15 residues. Germline loops: CDR1 MDHEN, CDR2 SYDVKM. Trimming took 8 bases from V and 4 from J; bases not matched to a gene: 10. CDR3 protein: CASCLLAAKYNEQFF. DNA for the CDR3: TGTGCCAGCTGCTTACTAGCGGCCAAATACAATGAGCAGTTCTTC.

V is TRBV9 and J is TRBJ1-1, with TRBD1 matching over 10 bases. Germline values: CDR1 SGDLS, CDR2 YYNGEE. The length of the CDR3 is 16 residues. Trimming at V came to 4 bases and at J to 6 bases, leaving 12 bases not matched to a gene. CDR3 sequence (DNA): TGTGCCAGCAGCTCCAGTCGATACGGACAGGGGGCTGAAGCTTTCTTT. Its translation is CASSSSRYGQGAEAFF. The full variable domain, its missing parts supplied by reference TRBV9 and TRBJ1-1, is DSGVTQTPKHLITATGQRVTLRCSPRSGDLSVYWYQQSLDQGLQFLIQYYNGEERAKGNILERFSAQQFPDLHSELNLSSLELGDSALYFCASSSSRYGQGAEAFFGQGTRLTVV.

The chain couples TRBV5-4 to TRBJ2-1; 10 bases are shared with TRBD2. Trimming removed 4 bases from V and 6 bases from J; junction bases left unmatched: 7. CDR1 and CDR2 (germline): SGHNT, YYREEE (reference sequence). CDR3 length: 15 amino acids. The CDR3 coding sequence is TGTGCCAGCAGCGCCAGGGCTAGCGGGAGCAATGAGCAGTTCTTC. Its protein is CASSARASGSNEQFF.

The chain combines TRBV19 with TRBJ2-7, with TRBD2 identical over 14 bases. From germline, CDR1 is LNHDA and CDR2 SQIVND (reference sequence). Trimming at V came to 8 bases and at J to 3 bases, leaving 9 bases not matched to a gene. This CDR3 region has 16 residues. The CDR3 region has the DNA TGTGCCAGTTCTCGACCAGGGACTAGCGGGAGCTACGAGCAGTACTTC. Translation gives CASSRPGTSGSYEQYF.

The CDR3 nucleotides are TGTGCCAGCAGCGCCTCCATCGGGACTAGCGGGGTCTACAATGAGCAGTTCTTC. The encoded protein is CASSASIGTSGVYNEQFF. The chain employs TRBV9 and TRBJ2-1; the match to TRBD2 covers 13 bases. The CDR3 totals 18 residues. Germline loops: CDR1 SGDLS, CDR2 YYNGEE. The V segment lost 3 bases and the J segment 3 bases; nucleotides outside the gene matches: 9.